This T cell receptor beta chain originates from a study of cytomegalovirus exposure and HLA in healthy donors. About the study: The early release's HLA-typed donors yielded roughly 85 million unique TCRs.

The PCR had 60 Vbeta and 13 Jbeta primers. TCRdb keeps only in-frame clones here, not all; method: immunoSEQ multiplex PCR. This table has 100,000 to 150,000 clones, around 74% appearing once. The length of the CDR3 is 15 residues. Germline CDR1 is MGHRA and CDR2 is YSYEKL. Trimming left V 7 bases short and J 3 bases short, with 18 bases between. The sequence was obtained from a middle-aged man in good health and CMV-seropositive. The sample consisted of PBMCs. This chain connects TRBV4-1 to TRBJ1-1; perhaps TRBD1 as D (5 bases). Here the CDR3 DNA reads TGCGCCAGCAAAAAGTTTACATTAGGGGACACTGAAGCTTTCTTT. This codes for CASKKFTLGDTEAFF.